This T cell receptor beta chain was identified during a study of T cell changes during pregnancy in multiple sclerosis. Generated by immunoSEQ multiplex PCR, the TCRdb table keeps only in-frame clones and is missing some. The sample contains around 49,000 clones, over 90% of which appear only once. The CDR3 is 14 amino acids. CDR1 and CDR2 (germline): LNHDA, SQIVND (reference sequence). Trimming cost V 4 bases and J 5 bases; bases outside gene matches: 4. Source: CD4+ T cells from peripheral blood mononuclear cells, taken after pregnancy. The clonotype originates from a female donor in good health, enrolled as a control in a pregnancy study. V is TRBV19 and J is TRBJ2-3; 9 bases fit TRBD2. The CDR3 region has the DNA TGTGCCAGTAGTACAAGCGGGGGGATAGATACGCAGTATTTT. This sequence encodes CASSTSGGIDTQYF.